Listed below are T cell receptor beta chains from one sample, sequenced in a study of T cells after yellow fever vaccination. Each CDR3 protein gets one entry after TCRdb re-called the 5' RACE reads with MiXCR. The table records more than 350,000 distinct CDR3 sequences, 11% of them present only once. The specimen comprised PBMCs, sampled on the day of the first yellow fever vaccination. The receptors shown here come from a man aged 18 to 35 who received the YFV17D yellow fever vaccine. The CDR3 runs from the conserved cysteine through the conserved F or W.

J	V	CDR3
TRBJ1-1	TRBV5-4	CASSLGPLQGPSAEAFF
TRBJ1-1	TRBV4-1	CASSQLLGDTEAFF
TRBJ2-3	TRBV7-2	CASSLYRGLGTDTQYF
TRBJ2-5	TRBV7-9	CASSIRTTGETQYF
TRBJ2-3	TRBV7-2	CASSSPKQSTDTQYF
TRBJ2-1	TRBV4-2	CASSLQTSRLSSYNEQFF
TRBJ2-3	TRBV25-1	CASSSLTGPDTQYF
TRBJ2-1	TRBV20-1	CSARDPGGGFYNEQFF
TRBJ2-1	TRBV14	CASSQWPHNFEFF
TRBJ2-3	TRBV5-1	CASSPATVDTQYF
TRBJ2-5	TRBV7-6	CASSLVGAGRETQYF
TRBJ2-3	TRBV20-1	CSAGSSGGADTQYF
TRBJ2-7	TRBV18	CASSPGTYEQYF
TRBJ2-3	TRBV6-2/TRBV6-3	CASTTKSTDTQYF
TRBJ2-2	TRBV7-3	CASSPRQGLATGELFF
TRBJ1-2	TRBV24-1	CATSDGDGYTF
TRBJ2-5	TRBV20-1	CSARDMRETQYF
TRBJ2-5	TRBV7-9	CASSPLVGRETQYF
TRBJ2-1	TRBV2	CASSATETNEQFF
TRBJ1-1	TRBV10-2	CASSEPGRTGNTEAFF
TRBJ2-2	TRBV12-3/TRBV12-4	CASSQGGSLAGELFF
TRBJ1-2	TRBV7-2	CASSRRYGYTF
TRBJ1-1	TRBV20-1	CSAREPGLNTEAFF
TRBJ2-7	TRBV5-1	CASSLLEGYEQYF
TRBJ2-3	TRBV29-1	CSVLEVGTDTQYF
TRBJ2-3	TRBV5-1	CASSPVGTSSTDTQYF
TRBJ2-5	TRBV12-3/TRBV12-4	CASTKQGAGGETQYF
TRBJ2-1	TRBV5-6	CASSSASGGSSYNEQFF
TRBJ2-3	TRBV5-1	CASSLMGNTDTQYF
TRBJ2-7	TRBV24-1	CATSDSGTPGEQYF
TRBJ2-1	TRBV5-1	CASSLRGDLYNEQFF
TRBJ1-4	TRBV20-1	CSASSGEKLFF
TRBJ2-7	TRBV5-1	CASSLAGTEVYEQYF
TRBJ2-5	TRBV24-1	CATSEAGRGQETQYF
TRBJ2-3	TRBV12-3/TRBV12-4	CASSLRGGIDTQYF
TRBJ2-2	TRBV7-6	CASSLAVAGELFF
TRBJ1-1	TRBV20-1	CSASPVYRAFF
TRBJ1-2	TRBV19	CASSIFGSGIYGYTF
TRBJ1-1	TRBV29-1	CSVRDRGDTEAFF
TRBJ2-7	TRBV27	CASSYRVGWEQYF
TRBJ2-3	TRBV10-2	CASSERSGTYTDTQYF